Sequencing of this T cell receptor beta chain was carried out in a study of T cell responses to AZD1222 COVID-19 vaccine. Sequenced by immunoSEQ multiplex PCR; TCRdb stores in-frame clones only, minus some. The sample lists 180,000 or so clones, 88% occurring once. CDR1 and CDR2 from the germline V gene are LNHDA and SQIVND (reference sequence). The CDR3 has 14 residues. Between the trimmed V and J ends, which lost 0 bases and 4 bases, there was a span of 9 bases. The J gene is TRBJ2-5, the V gene TRBV19; no firm D call. The origin of this receptor is an adult who received the AZD1222 COVID-19 vaccine. Material: peripheral blood, obtained 28 days after the second AZD1222 dose. The DNA for the CDR3 is TGTGCCAGTAGTATAGACGGCAGAGCAGAGACCCAGTACTTC. Translating it yields CASSIDGRAETQYF.